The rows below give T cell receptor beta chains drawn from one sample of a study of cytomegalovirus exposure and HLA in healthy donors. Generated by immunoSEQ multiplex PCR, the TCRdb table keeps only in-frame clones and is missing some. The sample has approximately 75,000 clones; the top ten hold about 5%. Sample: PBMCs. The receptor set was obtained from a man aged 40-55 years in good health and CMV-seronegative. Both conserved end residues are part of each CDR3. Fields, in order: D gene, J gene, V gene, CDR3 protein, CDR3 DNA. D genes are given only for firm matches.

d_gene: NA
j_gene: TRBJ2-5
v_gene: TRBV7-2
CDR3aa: CASSPWGVRETQYF
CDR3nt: TGTGCCAGCAGCCCCTGGGGGGTCCGGGAGACCCAGTACTTC

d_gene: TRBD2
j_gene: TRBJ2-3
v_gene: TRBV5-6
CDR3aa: CASSQGTSGTDTQYF
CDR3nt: TGTGCCAGCAGCCAGGGGACTAGCGGAACAGATACGCAGTATTTT

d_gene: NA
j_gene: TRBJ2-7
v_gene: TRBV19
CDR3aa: CASSIQGAYEQYF
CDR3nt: TGTGCCAGTAGTATACAGGGTGCCTACGAGCAGTACTTC

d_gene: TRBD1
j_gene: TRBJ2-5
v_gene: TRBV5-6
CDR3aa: CASSWDRGETQYF
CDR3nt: TGTGCCAGCAGCTGGGACAGGGGAGAGACCCAGTACTTC

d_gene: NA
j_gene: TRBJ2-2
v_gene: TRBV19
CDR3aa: CASQPDSDTGELFF
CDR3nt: TGTGCCAGTCAGCCCGACTCCGACACCGGGGAGCTGTTTTTT

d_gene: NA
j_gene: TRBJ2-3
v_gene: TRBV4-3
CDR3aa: CASSQDPGSGDTQYF
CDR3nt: TGCGCCAGCAGCCAAGATCCCGGTTCGGGAGATACGCAGTATTTT

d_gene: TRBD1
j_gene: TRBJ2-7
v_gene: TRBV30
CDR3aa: CAWTLDRGAYEQYF
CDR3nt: TGTGCCTGGACCCTAGACAGGGGGGCCTACGAGCAGTACTTC

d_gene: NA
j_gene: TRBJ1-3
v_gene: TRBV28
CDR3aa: CASSSAGTANTIYF
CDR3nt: TGTGCCAGCAGTTCCGCAGGGACTGCAAACACCATATATTTT

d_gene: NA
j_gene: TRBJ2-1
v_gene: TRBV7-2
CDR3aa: CASSFGRYNEQFF
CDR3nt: TGTGCCAGCAGCTTTGGTCGGTACAATGAGCAGTTCTTC

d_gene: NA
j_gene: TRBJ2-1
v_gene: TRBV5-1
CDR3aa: CASSLAATIYNEQFF
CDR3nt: TGCGCCAGCAGCTTGGCTGCGACAATCTACAATGAGCAGTTCTTC

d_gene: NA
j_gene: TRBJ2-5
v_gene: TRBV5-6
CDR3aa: CASSLDGETQYF
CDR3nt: TGTGCCAGCAGCTTAGATGGCGAGACCCAGTACTTC

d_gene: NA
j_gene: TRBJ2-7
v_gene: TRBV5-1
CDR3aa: CASSPGSGDEQYF
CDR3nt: TGCGCCAGCAGTCCCGGGTCCGGCGACGAGCAGTACTTC

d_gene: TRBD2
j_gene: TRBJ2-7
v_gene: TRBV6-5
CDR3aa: CASSYSVGGAAYEQYF
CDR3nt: TGTGCCAGCAGTTACTCGGTCGGGGGGGCAGCCTACGAGCAGTACTTC

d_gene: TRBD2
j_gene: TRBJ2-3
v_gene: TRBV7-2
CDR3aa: CASSLMGLAGDTQYF
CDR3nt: TGTGCCAGCAGCTTGATGGGACTAGCGGGAGATACGCAGTATTTT

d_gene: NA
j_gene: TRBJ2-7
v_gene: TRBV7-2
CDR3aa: CASSFPGGEQYF
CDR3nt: TGTGCCAGCAGCTTCCCCGGCGGCGAGCAGTACTTC

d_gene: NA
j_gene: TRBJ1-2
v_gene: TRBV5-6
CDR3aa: CASSPGLGRGGYGYTF
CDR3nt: TGTGCCAGCAGCCCTGGACTGGGAAGGGGAGGGTATGGCTACACCTTC

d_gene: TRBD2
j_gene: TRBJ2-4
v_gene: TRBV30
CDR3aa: CAWSVVTSGRKNIQYF
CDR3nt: TGTGCCTGGAGTGTAGTCACTAGCGGGAGGAAAAACATTCAGTACTTC

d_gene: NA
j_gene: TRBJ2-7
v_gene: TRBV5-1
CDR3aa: CASSLGPGASYEQYF
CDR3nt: TGCGCCAGCAGCTTGGGCCCAGGGGCCTCCTACGAGCAGTACTTC

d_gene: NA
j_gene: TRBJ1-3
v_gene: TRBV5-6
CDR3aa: CASSLGTPGGNTIYF
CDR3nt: TGTGCCAGCAGCTTGGGAACCCCCGGTGGAAACACCATATATTTT

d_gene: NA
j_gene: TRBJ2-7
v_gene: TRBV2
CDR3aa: CASRTQGYEQYF
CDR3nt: TGTGCCAGCAGGACCCAGGGTTACGAGCAGTACTTC

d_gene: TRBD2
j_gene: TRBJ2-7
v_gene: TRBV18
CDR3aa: CASVVAGGSREQYF
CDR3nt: TGTGCCAGCGTAGTAGCGGGGGGATCCCGCGAGCAGTACTTC

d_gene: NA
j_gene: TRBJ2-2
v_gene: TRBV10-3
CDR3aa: CAISESRNTGELFF
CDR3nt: TGTGCCATCAGTGAGTCTAGGAACACCGGGGAGCTGTTTTTT

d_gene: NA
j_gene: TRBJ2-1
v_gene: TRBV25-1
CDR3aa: CASSESGGDRYNEQFF
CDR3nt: TGTGCCAGCAGTGAGTCAGGCGGGGATCGGTACAATGAGCAGTTCTTC

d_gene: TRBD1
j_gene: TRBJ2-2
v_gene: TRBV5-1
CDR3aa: CASSHGQGDTGELFF
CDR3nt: TGCGCCAGCAGCCACGGACAGGGAGACACCGGGGAGCTGTTTTTT

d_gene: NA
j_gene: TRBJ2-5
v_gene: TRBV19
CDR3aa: CASSIVSQETQYF
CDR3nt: TGTGCCAGTAGTATAGTTAGTCAAGAGACCCAGTACTTC

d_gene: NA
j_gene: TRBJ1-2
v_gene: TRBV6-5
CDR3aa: CASSYATQMGYTF
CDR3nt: TGTGCCAGCAGTTACGCGACTCAAATGGGCTACACCTTC

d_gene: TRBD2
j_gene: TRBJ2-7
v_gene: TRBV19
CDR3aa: CASSISSGGGNSYEQYF
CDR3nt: TGTGCCAGTAGTATCTCGAGCGGGGGGGGGAATTCGTACGAGCAGTACTTC

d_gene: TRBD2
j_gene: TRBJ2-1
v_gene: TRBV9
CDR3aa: CASSVEPRLAGGEQFF
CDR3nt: TGTGCCAGCAGCGTAGAACCGCGGCTAGCGGGGGGGGAGCAGTTCTTC

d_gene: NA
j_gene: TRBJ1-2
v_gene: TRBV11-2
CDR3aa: CASSLPGGDGYTF
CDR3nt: TGTGCCAGCAGTCTACCCGGGGGAGATGGCTACACCTTC

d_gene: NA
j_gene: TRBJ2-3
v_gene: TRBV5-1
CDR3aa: CASSLGTSTDTQYF
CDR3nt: TGCGCCAGCAGCTTGGGGACTAGCACAGATACGCAGTATTTT

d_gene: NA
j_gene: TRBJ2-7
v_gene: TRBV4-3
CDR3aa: CASSQYTGSEQYF
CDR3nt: TGCGCCAGCAGCCAGTATACAGGGTCCGAGCAGTACTTC

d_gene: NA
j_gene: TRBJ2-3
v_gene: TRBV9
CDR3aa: CASQPGSQDTQYF
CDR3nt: TGTGCCAGCCAGCCCGGGTCCCAAGATACGCAGTATTTT

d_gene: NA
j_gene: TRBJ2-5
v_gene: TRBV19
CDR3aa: CASSIGPVGETQYF
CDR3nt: TGTGCCAGTAGTATAGGTCCGGTCGGGGAGACCCAGTACTTC

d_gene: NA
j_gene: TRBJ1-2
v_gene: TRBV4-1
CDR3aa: CASSSHRVGNYGYTF
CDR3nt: TGCGCCAGCAGCTCGCACAGGGTGGGGAACTATGGCTACACCTTC

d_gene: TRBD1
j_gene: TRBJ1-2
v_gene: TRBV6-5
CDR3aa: CASSPRDRGLQGYTF
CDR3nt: TGTGCCAGCAGCCCCCGGGACAGGGGGCTTCAAGGCTACACCTTC

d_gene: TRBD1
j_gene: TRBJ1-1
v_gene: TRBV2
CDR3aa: CASSLLEGAAEAFF
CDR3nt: TGTGCCAGCAGTCTTCTGGAGGGGGCAGCTGAAGCTTTCTTT

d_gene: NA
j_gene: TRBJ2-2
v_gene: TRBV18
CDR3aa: CASSQAGPGELFF
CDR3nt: TGTGCCAGCTCCCAGGCAGGGCCCGGGGAGCTGTTTTTT

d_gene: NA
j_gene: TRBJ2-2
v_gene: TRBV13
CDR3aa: CASSLGLLNTGELFF
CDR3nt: TGTGCCAGCAGCTTAGGTTTACTGAACACCGGGGAGCTGTTTTTT

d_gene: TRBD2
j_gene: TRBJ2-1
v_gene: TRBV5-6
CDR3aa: CASSLVGRGLADYNEQFF
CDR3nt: TGTGCCAGCAGCTTGGTAGGGCGGGGACTAGCGGACTACAATGAGCAGTTCTTC

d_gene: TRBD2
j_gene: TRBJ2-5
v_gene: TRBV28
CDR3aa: CASSLYSGGSQYF
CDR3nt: TGTGCCAGCAGTTTATATTCGGGGGGGTCCCAGTACTTC

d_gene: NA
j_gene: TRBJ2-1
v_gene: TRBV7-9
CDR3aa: CASSPTRDPLAAEANEQFF
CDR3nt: TGTGCCAGCAGCCCCACGCGGGACCCTCTCGCTGCCGAAGCCAATGAGCAGTTCTTC

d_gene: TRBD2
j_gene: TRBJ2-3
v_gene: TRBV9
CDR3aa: CASSVARTSGSFSF
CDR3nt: TGTGCCAGCAGCGTAGCGAGGACTAGCGGGAGTTTTAGTTTT

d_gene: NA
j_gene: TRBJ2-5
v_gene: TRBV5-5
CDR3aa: CASSPLTGPRQETQYF
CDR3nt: TGTGCCAGCAGCCCCCTGACAGGCCCACGGCAAGAGACCCAGTACTTC

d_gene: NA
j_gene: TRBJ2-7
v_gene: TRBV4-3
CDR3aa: CASSLGIRYEQYF
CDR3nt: TGCGCCAGCAGTCTGGGCATCCGCTACGAGCAGTACTTC

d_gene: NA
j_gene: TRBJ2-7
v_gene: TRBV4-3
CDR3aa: CASSQVGGGRQYF
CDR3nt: TGCGCCAGCAGCCAAGTAGGGGGGGGAAGGCAGTACTTC

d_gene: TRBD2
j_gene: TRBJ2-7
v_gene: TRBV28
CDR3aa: CASSKHGPSGGKQYF
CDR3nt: TGTGCCAGCAGCAAACATGGTCCTAGCGGGGGTAAACAGTACTTC

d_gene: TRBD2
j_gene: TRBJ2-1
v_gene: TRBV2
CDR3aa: CASKRWGLDIKQFF
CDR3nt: TGTGCCAGCAAAAGGTGGGGACTAGATATTAAGCAGTTCTTC

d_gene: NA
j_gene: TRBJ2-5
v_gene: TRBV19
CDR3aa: CASSISRGAETQYF
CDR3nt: TGTGCCAGTAGTATAAGCAGGGGAGCGGAGACCCAGTACTTC

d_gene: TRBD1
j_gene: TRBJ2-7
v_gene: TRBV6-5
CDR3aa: CASSPGQGVWEQYF
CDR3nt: TGTGCCAGCAGTCCGGGACAGGGGGTTTGGGAGCAGTACTTC

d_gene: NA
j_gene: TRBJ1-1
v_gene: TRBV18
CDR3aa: CASSPGAVNTEAFF
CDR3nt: TGTGCCAGCTCACCAGGGGCGGTGAACACTGAAGCTTTCTTT

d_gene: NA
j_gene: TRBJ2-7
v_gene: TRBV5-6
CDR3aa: CASSQTSYEQYF
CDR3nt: TGTGCCAGCAGCCAAACTAGTTACGAGCAGTACTTC

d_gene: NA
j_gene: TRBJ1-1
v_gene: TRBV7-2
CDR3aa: CASSLALAEAFF
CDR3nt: TGTGCCAGCAGCTTAGCTCTCGCTGAAGCTTTCTTT

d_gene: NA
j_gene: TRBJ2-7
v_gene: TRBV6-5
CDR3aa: CASTPPGHPYEQYF
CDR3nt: TGTGCCAGCACCCCACCGGGACATCCCTACGAGCAGTACTTC

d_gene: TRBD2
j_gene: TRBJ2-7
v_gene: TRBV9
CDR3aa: CASSPSGKYEQYF
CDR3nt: TGTGCCAGCAGCCCAAGCGGGAAATACGAGCAGTACTTC

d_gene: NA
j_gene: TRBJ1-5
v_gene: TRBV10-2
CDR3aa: CASSDRGNQPQHF
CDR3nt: TGCGCCAGCAGTGACAGGGGCAATCAGCCCCAGCATTTT

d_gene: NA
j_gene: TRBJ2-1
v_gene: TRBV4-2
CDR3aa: CASSQESLEGWINEQFF
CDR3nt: TGTGCCAGCAGCCAAGAAAGTCTGGAGGGTTGGATCAATGAGCAGTTCTTC

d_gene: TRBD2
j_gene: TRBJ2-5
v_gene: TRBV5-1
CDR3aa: CASRPGGAGETQYF
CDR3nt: TGCGCCAGCAGGCCCGGGGGGGCAGGAGAGACCCAGTACTTC

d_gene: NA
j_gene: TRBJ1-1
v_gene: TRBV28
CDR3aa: CASSLPKPQGRGMNTEAFF
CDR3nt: TGTGCCAGCAGTTTGCCTAAACCTCAGGGGAGGGGGATGAACACTGAAGCTTTCTTT

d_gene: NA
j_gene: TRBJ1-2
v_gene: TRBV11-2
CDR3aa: CASSYGQNYGYTF
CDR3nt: TGTGCCAGCAGCTATGGACAGAACTATGGCTACACCTTC